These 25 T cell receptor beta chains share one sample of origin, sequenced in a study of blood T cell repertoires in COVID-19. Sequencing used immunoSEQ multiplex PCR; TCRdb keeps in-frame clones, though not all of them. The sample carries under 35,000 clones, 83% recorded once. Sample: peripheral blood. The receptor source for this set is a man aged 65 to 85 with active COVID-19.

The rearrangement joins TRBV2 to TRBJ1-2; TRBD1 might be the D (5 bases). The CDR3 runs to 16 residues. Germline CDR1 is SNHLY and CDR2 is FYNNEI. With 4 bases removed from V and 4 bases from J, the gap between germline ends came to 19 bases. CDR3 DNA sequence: TGTGCCAGCAGTGTCAACCACCTGACAGTGGGCTATGGCTACACCTTC. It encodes CASSVNHLTVGYGYTF.

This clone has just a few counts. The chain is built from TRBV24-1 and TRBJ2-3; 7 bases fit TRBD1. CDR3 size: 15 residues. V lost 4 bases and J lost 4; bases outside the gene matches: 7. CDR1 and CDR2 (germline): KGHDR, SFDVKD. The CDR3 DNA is TGTGCCACCAGTGAGAGGCAGACAGGGTCAGATACGCAGTATTTT. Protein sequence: CATSERQTGSDTQYF.

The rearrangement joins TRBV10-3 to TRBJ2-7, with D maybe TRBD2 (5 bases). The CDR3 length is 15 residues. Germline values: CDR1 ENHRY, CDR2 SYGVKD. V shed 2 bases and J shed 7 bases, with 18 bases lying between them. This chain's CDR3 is CAISEEWGAGGEQYF. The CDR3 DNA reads TGTGCCATCAGTGAGGAGTGGGGAGCCGGCGGAGAGCAGTACTTC.

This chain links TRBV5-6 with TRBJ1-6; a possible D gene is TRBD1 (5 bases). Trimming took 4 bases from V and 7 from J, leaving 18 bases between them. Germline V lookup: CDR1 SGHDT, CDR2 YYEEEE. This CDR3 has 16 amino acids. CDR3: CASSPAGQGRNSPLHF. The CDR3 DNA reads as TGTGCCAGCAGCCCGGCAGGTCAGGGTCGGAATTCACCCCTCCACTTT.

CDR3 residues: CASSYAGTGGYTF. The DNA of the CDR3 is TGTGCCAGCAGTTATGCGGGAACCGGTGGCTACACCTTC. The chain joins TRBV6-5 to TRBJ1-2; D uncertain. Trimming stripped 3 bases from V and 7 bases from J, with 12 bases between. The germline V gene has CDR1 MNHEY and CDR2 SVGAGI. This CDR3 is 13 amino acids long.

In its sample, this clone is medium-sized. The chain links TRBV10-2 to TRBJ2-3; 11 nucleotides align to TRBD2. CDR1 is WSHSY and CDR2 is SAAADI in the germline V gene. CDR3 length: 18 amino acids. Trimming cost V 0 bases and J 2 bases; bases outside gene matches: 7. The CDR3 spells CASSESWGTSGPTDTQYF. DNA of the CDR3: TGCGCCAGCAGTGAGTCTTGGGGGACTAGCGGACCCACAGATACGCAGTATTTT.

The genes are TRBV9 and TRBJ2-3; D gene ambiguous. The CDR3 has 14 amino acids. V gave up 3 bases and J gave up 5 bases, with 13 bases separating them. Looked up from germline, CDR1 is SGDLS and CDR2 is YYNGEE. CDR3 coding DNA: TGTGCCAGCAGCGAAGGCAGACATTTAGATACGCAGTATTTT. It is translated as CASSEGRHLDTQYF.

CDR3 sequence (DNA): TGTGCCAGCAGCCAAGTTCCCACTAGCGGGAGTTCCTACGAGCAGTACTTC. Its protein product is CASSQVPTSGSSYEQYF. The chain employs TRBV3-1 (or the pseudogene TRBV3-2) and TRBJ2-7, with TRBD2 matching 11 bases. J gave up 1 base and V 1 base, and 6 bases lay outside the gene matches. The CDR3 totals 17 residues. Germline V lookup: CDR1 LGHDT, CDR2 YNNKEL (reference sequence).

The CDR3 protein is CASSPQGSANYGYTF. The CDR3 nucleotides read TGTGCCAGCAGTCCTCAGGGATCCGCTAACTATGGCTACACCTTC. This chain links TRBV2 with TRBJ1-2; D perhaps matches TRBD1 (5 bases). The CDR3 runs 15 residues. CDR1 and CDR2 (germline): SNHLY, FYNNEI. Deletions cut 5 bases from V and 0 bases from J, with 13 bases between.

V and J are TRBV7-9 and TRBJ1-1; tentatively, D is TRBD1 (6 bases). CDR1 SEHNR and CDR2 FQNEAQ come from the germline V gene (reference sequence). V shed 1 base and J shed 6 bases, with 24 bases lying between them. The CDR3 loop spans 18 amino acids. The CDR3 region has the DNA TGTGCCAGCAGCTTAGGGCAGGGGTTCTCTTCGGGTTGGCCTGAAGCTTTCTTT. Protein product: CASSLGQGFSSGWPEAFF.

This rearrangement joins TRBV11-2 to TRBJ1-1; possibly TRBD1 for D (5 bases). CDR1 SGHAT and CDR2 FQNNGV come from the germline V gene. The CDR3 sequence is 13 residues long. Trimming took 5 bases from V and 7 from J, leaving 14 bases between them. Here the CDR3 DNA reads TGTGCCAGCAGCCGACAGTTATCCGGTGAAGCTTTCTTT. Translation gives CASSRQLSGEAFF.

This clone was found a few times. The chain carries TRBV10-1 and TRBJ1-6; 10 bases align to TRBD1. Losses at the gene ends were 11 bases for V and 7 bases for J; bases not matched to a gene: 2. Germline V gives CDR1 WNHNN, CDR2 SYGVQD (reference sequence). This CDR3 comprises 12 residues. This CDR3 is CAQGQGNSPLHF. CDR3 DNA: TGCGCCCAGGGACAGGGGAATTCACCCCTCCACTTT.

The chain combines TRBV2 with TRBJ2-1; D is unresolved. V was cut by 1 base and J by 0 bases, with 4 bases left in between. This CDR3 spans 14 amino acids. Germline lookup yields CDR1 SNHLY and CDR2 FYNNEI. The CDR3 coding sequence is TGTGCCAGCAGTGAAGAGCCCTCCTACAATGAGCAGTTCTTC. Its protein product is CASSEEPSYNEQFF.

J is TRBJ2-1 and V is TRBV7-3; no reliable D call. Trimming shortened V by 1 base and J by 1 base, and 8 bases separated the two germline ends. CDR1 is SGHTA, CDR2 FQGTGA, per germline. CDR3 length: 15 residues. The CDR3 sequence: CASSLNTLSYNEQFF. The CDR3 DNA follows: TGTGCCAGCAGCTTAAATACTCTATCCTACAATGAGCAGTTCTTC.

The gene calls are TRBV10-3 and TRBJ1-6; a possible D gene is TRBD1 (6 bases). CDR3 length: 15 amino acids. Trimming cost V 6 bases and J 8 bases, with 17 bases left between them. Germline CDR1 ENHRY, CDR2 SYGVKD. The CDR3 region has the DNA TGTGCCATCAGGCCTACAGGGAGTACGGATTCACCCCTCCACTTT. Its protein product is CAIRPTGSTDSPLHF.

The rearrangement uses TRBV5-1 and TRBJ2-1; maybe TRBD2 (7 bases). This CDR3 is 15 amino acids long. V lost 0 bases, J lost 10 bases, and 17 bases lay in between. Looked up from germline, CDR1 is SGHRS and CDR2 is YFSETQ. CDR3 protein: CASSLVPGGGDEQFF. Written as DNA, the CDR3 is TGCGCCAGCAGCTTGGTTCCGGGGGGCGGGGACGAGCAGTTCTTC.

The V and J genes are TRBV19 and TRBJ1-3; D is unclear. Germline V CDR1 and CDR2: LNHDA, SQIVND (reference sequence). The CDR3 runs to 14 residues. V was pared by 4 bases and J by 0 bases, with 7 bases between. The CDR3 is CASSKSGSGNTIYF. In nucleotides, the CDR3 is TGTGCCAGTAGTAAATCGGGCTCTGGAAACACCATATATTTT.

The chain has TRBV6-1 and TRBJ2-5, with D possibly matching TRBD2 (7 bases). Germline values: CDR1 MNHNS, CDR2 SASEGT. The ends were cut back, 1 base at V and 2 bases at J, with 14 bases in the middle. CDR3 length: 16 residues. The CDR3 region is CASSEEGGWGQETQYF. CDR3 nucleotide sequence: TGTGCCAGCAGTGAAGAGGGGGGGTGGGGTCAAGAGACCCAGTACTTC.

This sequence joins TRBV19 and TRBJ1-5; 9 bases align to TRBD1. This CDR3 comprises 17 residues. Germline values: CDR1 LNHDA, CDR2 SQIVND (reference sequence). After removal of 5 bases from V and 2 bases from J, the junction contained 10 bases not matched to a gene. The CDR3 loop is CASSAHRGLGGNQPQHF. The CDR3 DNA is TGTGCCAGTAGTGCCCACAGGGGGCTTGGTGGCAATCAGCCCCAGCATTTT.

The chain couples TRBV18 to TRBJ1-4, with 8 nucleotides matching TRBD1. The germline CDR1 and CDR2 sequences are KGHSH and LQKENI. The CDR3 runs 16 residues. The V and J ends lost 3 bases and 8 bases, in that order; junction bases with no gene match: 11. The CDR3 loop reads CASSPRTGGSSEKLFF. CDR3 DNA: TGTGCCAGCTCACCTCGCACAGGGGGTTCGTCGGAAAAACTGTTTTTT.

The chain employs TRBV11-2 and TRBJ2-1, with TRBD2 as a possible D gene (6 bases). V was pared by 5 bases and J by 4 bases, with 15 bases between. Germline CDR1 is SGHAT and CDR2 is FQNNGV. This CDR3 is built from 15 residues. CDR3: CASSGAGLAYNEQFF. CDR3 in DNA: TGTGCCAGCAGCGGTGCGGGGCTAGCGTACAATGAGCAGTTCTTC.

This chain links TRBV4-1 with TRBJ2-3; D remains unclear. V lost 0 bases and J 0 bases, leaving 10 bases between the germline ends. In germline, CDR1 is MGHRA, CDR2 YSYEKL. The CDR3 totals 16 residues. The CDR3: CASSQDQDKSTDTQYF. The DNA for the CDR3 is TGCGCCAGCAGCCAAGATCAAGACAAAAGCACAGATACGCAGTATTTT.

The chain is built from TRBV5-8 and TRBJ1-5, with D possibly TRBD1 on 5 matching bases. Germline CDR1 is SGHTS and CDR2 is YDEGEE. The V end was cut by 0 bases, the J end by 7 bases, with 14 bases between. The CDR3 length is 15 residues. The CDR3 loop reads CASSLVGEVGQPQHF. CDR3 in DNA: TGTGCCAGCAGCTTGGTGGGGGAGGTTGGCCAGCCCCAGCATTTT. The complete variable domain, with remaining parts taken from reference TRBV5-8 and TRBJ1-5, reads EAGVTQSPTHLIKTRGQQATLRCSPISGHTSVYWYQQALGLGLQFLLWYDEGEERNRGNFPPRFSGRQFPNYSSELNVNALELEDSALYLCASSLVGEVGQPQHFGDGTRLSIL.

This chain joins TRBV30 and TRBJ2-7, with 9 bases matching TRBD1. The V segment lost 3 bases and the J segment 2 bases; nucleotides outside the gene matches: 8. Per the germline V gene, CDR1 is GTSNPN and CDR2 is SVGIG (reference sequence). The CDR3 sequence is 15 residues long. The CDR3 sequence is CAWSAGTGPTYEQYF. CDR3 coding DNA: TGTGCCTGGAGCGCCGGGACAGGGCCCACCTACGAGCAGTACTTC.

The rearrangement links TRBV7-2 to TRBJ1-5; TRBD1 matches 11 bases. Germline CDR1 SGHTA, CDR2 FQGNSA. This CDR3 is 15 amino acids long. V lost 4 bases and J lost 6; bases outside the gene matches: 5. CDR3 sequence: CASSSPDRGLQPQHF. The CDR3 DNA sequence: TGTGCCAGCAGCTCACCGGACAGGGGGCTTCAGCCCCAGCATTTT. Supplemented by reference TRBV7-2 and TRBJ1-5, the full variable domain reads GAGVSQSPSNKVTEKGKDVELRCDPISGHTALYWYRQSLGQGLEFLIYFQGNSAPDKSGLPSDRFSAERTGGSVSTLTIQRTQQEDSAVYLCASSSPDRGLQPQHFGDGTRLSIL.